This TCR beta chain was sequenced during a study of graft-versus-host responses after intestinal transplantation. Looking at the study overall: Multivisceral, liver-intestinal, or isolated intestinal transplants were performed in recipients. For two to three years after anti-thymocyte globulin induction, all recipients took tacrolimus and steroids. Whole-study findings and limits: Some GvH clones appeared in ileal mucosa or blood before recipient bone marrow. Early declines in HvG clones that occurred post-transplant were associated with peak circulating GvH clone levels.

CDR3 length: 14 amino acids. J gave up 7 bases and V 0 bases, and 5 bases lay outside the gene matches. Germline V lookup: CDR1 MGHRA, CDR2 YSYEKL. To note about this clone: The antigen is unknown.

Here immunoSEQ multiplex PCR was the method, and the copy in TCRdb shows in-frame clones only, minus some. In the table there are roughly 120,000 clones, roughly 96% of which are singletons. The TCR was taken from a human donor who received an intestinal transplant. The chain links TRBV4-1 to TRBJ1-2; 7 positions agree with TRBD1. Here the sequenced sample was unstimulated CD8+ T cells sorted from spleen or lymph node cells, taken before intestinal transplant. In nucleotides, the CDR3 is TGCGCCAGCAGCCAAGATCAGGGGGGGGGTGGCTACACCTTC. It codes for CASSQDQGGGGYTF.